This T cell receptor beta chain was recorded in a study of blood T cell repertoires in COVID-19. Study at large: The cDNA or gDNA used as material had been derived from T cells, B-cell-depleted T cells, or PBMCs.

Recruits, aged 18 to 89 years, lived in 20 to 30 US areas. This clone was picked up a small number of times. Original methodology: Estimation of nucleated cell counts relied on the amplification of reference gene primers. Clones were read by immunoSEQ multiplex PCR, and TCRdb kept only the in-frame ones, dropping some. The V and J calls and clone size were taken over from that table, and D and trimming were inferred from the DNA. Here the sample spans 140,000 or so clones, roughly four fifths being singletons. The CDR3 is 14 residues long. The germline V gene encodes CDR1 SGHDN and CDR2 FVKESK. V shed 5 bases and J shed 7 bases, with 15 bases lying between them.

The sample was PBMCs or T cells enriched from blood (not recorded which). The V and J genes are TRBV14 and TRBJ2-1; D perhaps matches TRBD2 (5 bases). The sequence was collected from a woman in her 50s with acute COVID-19. DNA of the CDR3: TGTGCCAGCAGCGACTACTCTCGGAGAAATGAGCAGTTCTTC. Amino acids: CASSDYSRRNEQFF.